The entry that follows covers one TCR beta chain sequence. The sample comes from a study of blood T cell repertoires in COVID-19. Germline CDR1 is LGHDT and CDR2 is YNNKEL (reference sequence). The CDR3 sequence is 13 residues long. Trimming took 6 bases from V and 7 from J, leaving 13 bases between them. Method: immunoSEQ multiplex PCR; TCRdb's copy keeps in-frame clones and lacks some. Of more than 300,000 clones in the sample, 90% to 95% were seen once. The clonotype comes from a woman in her 30s who had been exposed to COVID-19. This chain uses TRBV3-1 (or the pseudogene TRBV3-2) with TRBJ2-1; D is perhaps TRBD1 (5 bases). Sample: PBMCs or T cells enriched from blood (not recorded which). CDR3 loop: CASSRFRGNEQFF. CDR3 sequence (DNA): TGTGCCAGCAGTCGTTTTAGGGGTAATGAGCAGTTCTTC.